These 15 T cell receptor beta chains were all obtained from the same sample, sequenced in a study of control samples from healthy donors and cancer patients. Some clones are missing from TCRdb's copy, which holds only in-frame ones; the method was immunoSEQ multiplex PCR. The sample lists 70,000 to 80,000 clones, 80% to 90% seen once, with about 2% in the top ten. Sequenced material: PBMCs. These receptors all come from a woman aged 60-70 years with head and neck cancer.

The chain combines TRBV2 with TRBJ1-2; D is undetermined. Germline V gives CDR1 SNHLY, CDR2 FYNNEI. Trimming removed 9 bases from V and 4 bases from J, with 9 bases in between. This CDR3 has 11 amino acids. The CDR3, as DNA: TGTGCCAGTCAGAGAGGCTATGGCTACACCTTC. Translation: CASQRGYGYTF.

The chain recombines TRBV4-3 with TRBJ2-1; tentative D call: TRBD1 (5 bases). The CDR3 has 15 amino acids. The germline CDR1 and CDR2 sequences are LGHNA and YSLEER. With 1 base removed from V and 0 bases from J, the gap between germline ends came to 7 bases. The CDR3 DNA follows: TGCGCCAGCAGCCAAGGACAGAGCTCCTACAATGAGCAGTTCTTC. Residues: CASSQGQSSYNEQFF.

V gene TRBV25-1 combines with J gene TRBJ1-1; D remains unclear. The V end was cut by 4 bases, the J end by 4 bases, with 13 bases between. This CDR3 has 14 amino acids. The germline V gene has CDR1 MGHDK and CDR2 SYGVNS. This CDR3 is CASSAALDFTEAFF. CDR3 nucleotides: TGTGCCAGCAGTGCCGCTCTTGACTTCACTGAAGCTTTCTTT. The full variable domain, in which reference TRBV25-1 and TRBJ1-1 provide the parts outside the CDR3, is EADIYQTPRYLVIGTGKKITLECSQTMGHDKMYWYQQDPGMELHLIHYSYGVNSTEKGDLSSESTVSRIRTEHFPLTLESARPSHTSQYLCASSAALDFTEAFFGQGTRLTVV.

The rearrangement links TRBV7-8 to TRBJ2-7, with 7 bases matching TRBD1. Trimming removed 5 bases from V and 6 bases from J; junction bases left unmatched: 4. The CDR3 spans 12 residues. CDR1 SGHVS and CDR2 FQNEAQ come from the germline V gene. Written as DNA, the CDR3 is TGTGCCAGCAGCCCCGACAGGGCCGAGCAGTACTTC. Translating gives CASSPDRAEQYF.

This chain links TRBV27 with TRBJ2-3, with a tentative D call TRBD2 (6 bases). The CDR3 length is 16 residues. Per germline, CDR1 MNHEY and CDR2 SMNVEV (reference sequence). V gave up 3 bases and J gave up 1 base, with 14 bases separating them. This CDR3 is CASSFGLTGGTDTQYF. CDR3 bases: TGTGCCAGCAGTTTTGGACTAACGGGAGGCACAGATACGCAGTATTTT.

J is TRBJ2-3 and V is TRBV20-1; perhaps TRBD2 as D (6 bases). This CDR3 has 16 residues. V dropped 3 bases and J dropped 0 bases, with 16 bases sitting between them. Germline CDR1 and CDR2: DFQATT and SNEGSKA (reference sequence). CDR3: CSASPLVSGSTDTQYF. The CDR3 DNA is TGCAGTGCTAGTCCCCTCGTAAGCGGGAGCACAGATACGCAGTATTTT.

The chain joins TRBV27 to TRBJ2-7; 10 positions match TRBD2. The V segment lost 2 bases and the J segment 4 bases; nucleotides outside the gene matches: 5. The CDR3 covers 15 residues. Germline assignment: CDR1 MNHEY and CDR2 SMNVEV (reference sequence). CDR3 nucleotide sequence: TGTGCCAGCAGTTTAAGGTCTAGCGGGAGTTACGAGCAGTACTTC. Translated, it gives CASSLRSSGSYEQYF.

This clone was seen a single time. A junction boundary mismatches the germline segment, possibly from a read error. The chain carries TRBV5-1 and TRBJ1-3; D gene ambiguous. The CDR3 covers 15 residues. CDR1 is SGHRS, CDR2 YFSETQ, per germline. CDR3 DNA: TGCTCCAGCAGCTTGGTTCCAGGCTCTGGAAACACCATATATTTT. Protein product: CSSSLVPGSGNTIYF.

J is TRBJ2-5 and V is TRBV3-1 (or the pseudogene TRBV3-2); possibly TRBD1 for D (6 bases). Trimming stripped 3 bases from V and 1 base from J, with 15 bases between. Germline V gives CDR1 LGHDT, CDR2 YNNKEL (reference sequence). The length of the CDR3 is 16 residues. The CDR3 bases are TGTGCCAGCAGCCAGTTTCCAGGGGCCCTCCAAGAGACCCAGTACTTC. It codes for CASSQFPGALQETQYF.

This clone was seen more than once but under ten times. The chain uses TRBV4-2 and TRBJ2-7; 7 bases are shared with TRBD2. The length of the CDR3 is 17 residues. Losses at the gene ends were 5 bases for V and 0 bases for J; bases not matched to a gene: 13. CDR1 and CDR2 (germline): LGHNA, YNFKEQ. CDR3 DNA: TGTGCCAGCAGCAGCTCCTCTAGCGGCCGAAGCTCCTACGAGCAGTACTTC. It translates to CASSSSSSGRSSYEQYF.

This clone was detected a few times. DNA for the CDR3: TGTGCCAGCATGGAGACAGGGGGACGAGGAACTGAAGCTTTCTTT. Translating gives CASMETGGRGTEAFF. The V gene is TRBV6-5, the J gene TRBJ1-1; 9 bases are shared with TRBD1. After removal of 7 bases from V and 5 bases from J, the junction contained 11 bases not matched to a gene. Per the germline V gene, CDR1 is MNHEY and CDR2 is SVGAGI. The CDR3 totals 15 residues.

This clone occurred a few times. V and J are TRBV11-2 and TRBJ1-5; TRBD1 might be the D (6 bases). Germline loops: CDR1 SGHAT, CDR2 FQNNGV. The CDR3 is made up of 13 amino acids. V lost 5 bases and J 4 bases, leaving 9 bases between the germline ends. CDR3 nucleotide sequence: TGTGCCAGCAGCGGGGACATAAATCAGCCCCAGCATTTT. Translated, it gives CASSGDINQPQHF.

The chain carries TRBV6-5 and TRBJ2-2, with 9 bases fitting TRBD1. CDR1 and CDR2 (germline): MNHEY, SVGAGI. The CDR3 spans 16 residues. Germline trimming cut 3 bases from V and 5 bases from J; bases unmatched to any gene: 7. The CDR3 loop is CASSYQGQGGTGELFF. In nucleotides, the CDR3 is TGTGCCAGCAGTTATCAGGGACAGGGAGGAACCGGGGAGCTGTTTTTT.

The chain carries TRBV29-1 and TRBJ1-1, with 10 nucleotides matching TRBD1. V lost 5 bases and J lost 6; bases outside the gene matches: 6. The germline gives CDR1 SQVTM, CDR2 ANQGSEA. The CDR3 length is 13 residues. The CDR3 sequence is CSVRQGATPEAFF. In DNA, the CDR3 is TGCAGCGTTAGACAGGGGGCGACTCCTGAAGCTTTCTTT.

The CDR3 reads CASSRGGGSSYEQYF. The CDR3 DNA sequence: TGTGCCAGCAGTCGTGGGGGCGGGAGTTCCTACGAGCAGTACTTC. J is TRBJ2-7 and V is TRBV11-2; tentatively, D is TRBD2 (7 bases). Trimming removed 6 bases at V and 1 base at J, with 16 bases between. Germline lookup yields CDR1 SGHAT and CDR2 FQNNGV. The CDR3 loop spans 15 amino acids.